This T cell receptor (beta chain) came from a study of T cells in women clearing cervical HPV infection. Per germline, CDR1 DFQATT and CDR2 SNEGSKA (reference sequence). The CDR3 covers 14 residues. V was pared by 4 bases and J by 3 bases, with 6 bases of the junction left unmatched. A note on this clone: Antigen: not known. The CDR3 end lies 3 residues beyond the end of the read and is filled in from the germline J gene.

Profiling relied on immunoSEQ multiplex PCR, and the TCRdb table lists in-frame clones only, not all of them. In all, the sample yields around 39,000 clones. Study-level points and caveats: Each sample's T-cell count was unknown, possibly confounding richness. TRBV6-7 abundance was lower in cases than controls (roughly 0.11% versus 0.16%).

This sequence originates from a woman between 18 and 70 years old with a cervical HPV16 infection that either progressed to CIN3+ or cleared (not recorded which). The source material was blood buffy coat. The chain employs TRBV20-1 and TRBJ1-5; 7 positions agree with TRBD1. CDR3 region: CSAKGDRVNQPQHF. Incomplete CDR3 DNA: TGCAGTGCTAAGGGAGACAGGGTCAATCAGCCC.